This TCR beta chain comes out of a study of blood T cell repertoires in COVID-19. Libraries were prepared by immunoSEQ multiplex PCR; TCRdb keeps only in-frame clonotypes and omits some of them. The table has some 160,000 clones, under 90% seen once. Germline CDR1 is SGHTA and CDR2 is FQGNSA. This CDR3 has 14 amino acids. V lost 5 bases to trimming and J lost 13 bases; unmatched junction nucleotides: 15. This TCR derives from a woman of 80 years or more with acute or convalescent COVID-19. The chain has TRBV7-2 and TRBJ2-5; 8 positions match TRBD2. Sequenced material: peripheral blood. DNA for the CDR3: TGTGCCAGCAGCCAGGGTAGCGGGATGGAGTTTTCGTACTTC. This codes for CASSQGSGMEFSYF.